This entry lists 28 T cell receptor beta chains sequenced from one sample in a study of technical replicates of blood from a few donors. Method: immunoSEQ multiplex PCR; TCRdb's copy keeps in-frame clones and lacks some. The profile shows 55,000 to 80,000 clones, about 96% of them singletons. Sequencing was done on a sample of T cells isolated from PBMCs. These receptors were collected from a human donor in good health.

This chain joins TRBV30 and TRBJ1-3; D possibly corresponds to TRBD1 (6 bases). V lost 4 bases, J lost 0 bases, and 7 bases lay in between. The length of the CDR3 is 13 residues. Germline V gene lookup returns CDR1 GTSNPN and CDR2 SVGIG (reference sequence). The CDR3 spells CAWNRASGNTIYF. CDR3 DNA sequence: TGTGCCTGGAACAGGGCCTCTGGAAACACCATATATTTT. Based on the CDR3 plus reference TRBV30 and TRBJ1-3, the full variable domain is SQTIHQWPATLVQPVGSPLSLECTVEGTSNPNLYWYRQAAGRGLQLLFYSVGIGQISSEVPQNLSASRPQDRQFILSSKKLLLSDSGFYLCAWNRASGNTIYFGEGSWLTVV.

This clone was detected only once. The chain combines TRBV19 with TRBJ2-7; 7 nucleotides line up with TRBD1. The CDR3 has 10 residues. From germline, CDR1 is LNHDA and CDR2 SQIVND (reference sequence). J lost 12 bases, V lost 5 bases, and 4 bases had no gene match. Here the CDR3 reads CASSADRMYF. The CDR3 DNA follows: TGTGCCAGTAGTGCGGACAGGATGTACTTC.

In DNA form, the CDR3 reads TGCACCAGCAGCCAAGATAGGTTGGGACTAGCGGGAGGGAAGGACGAGCAGTACTTC. It encodes CTSSQDRLGLAGGKDEQYF. V gene TRBV1 combines with J gene TRBJ2-7; the table's D call of TRBD2 was not tested on the DNA. TRBV1 constitutes a pseudogene. The CDR3 totals 19 residues.

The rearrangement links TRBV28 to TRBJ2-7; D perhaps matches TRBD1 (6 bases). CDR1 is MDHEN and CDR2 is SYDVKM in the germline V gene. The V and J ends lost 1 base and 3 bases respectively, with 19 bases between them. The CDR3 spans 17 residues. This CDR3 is CASSLLWSGAGDYEQYF. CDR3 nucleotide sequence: TGTGCCAGCAGTTTATTATGGTCAGGGGCCGGGGACTACGAGCAGTACTTC.

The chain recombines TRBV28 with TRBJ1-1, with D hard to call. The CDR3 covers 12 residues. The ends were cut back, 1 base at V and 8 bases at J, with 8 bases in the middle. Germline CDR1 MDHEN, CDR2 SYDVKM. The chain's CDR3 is CASSLSRPEAFF. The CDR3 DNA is TGTGCCAGCAGTTTATCCAGGCCGGAAGCTTTCTTT.

In DNA, the CDR3 is TGTGCCAGTAGTGAGGGATCCACCTACAATGAGCAGTTCTTC. Translating gives CASSEGSTYNEQFF. This chain connects TRBV19 to TRBJ2-1, with D perhaps TRBD2 (5 bases). CDR3 size: 14 residues. Trimming shortened V by 5 bases and J by 2 bases, and 10 bases separated the two germline ends. Germline assignment: CDR1 LNHDA and CDR2 SQIVND (reference sequence).

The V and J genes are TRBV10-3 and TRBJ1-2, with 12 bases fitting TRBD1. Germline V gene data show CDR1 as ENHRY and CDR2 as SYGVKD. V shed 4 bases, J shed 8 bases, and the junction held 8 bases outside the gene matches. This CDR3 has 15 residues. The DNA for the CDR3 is TGTGCCATCAGTGGGTCGGGACAGGGGGCTTCCGGCTACACCTTC. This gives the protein CAISGSGQGASGYTF.

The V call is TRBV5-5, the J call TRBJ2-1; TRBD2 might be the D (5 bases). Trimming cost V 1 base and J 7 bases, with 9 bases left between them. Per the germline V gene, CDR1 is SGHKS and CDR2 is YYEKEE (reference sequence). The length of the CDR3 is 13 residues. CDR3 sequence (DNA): TGTGCCAGCAGCTTGTCATCGGGGAATGAGCAGTTCTTC. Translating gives CASSLSSGNEQFF.

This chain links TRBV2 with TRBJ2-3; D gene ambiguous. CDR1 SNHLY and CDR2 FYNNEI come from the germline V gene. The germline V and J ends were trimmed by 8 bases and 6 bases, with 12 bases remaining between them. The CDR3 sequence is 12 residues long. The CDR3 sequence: CASDPTGDTQYF. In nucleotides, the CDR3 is TGTGCCAGCGATCCTACCGGGGATACGCAGTATTTT.

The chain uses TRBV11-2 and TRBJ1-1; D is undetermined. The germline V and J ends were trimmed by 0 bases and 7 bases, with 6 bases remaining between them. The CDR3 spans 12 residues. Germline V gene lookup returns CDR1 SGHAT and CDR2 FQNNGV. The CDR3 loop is CASSLEAGEAFF. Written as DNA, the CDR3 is TGTGCCAGCAGCTTAGAGGCAGGTGAAGCTTTCTTT.

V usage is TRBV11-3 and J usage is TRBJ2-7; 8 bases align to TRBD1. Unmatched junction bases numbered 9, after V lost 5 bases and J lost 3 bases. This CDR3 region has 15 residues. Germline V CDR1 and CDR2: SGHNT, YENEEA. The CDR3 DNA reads TGTGCCAGCAGCCCCAGACAGGGGAATGGCTACGAGCAGTACTTC. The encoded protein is CASSPRQGNGYEQYF.

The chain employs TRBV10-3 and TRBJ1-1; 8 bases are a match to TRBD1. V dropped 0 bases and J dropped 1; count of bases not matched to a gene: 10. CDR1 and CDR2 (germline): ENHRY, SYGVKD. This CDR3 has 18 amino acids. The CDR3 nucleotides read TGTGCCATCAGTGAGTCTGGGCAGGGGGCGCGACGGAACACTGAAGCTTTCTTT. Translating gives CAISESGQGARRNTEAFF.

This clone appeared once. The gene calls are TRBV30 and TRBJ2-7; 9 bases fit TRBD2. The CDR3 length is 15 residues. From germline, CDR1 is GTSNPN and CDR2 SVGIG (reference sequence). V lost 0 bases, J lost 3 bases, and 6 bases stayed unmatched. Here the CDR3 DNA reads TGTGCCTGGAGTGTGGGAAGCGGGGGGTTCTACGAGCAGTACTTC. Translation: CAWSVGSGGFYEQYF.

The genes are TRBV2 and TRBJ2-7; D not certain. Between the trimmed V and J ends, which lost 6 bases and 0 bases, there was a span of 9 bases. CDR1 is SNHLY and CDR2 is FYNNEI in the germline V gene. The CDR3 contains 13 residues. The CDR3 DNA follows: TGTGCCAGCAGGGGCGTTAACTCCTACGAGCAGTACTTC. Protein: CASRGVNSYEQYF.

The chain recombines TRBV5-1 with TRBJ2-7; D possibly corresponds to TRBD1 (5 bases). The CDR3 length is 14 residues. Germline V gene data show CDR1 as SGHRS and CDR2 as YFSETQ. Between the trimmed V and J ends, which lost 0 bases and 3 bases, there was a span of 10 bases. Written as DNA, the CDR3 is TGCGCCAGCAGCTTGGGGCAGGGTGGCTACGAGCAGTACTTC. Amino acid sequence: CASSLGQGGYEQYF.

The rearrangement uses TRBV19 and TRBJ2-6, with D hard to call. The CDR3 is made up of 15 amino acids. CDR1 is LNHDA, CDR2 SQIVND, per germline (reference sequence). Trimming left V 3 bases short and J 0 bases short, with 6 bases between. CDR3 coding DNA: TGTGCCAGTAGTATTTTTAGCTCTGGGGCCAACGTCCTGACTTTC. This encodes CASSIFSSGANVLTF.

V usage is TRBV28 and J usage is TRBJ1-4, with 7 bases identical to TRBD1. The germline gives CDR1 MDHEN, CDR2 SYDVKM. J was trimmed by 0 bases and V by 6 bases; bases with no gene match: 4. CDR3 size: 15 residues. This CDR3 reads CASRGQYATNEKLFF. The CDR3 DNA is TGTGCCAGCAGGGGACAGTATGCAACTAATGAAAAACTGTTTTTT.

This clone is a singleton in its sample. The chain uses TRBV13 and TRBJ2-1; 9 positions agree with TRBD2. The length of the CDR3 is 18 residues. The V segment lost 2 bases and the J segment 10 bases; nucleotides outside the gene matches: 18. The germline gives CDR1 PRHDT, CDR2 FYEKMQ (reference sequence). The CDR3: CASSLNLGRTSARREQFF. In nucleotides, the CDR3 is TGTGCCAGCAGCTTAAATTTGGGTCGGACTAGCGCGCGCCGGGAGCAGTTCTTC.

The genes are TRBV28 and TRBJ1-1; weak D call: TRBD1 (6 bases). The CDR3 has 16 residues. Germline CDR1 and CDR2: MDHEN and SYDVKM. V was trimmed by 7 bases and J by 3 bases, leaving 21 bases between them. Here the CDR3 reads CASKIRGAGVDTEAFF. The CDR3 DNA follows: TGTGCCAGCAAAATACGGGGGGCTGGGGTGGACACTGAAGCTTTCTTT.

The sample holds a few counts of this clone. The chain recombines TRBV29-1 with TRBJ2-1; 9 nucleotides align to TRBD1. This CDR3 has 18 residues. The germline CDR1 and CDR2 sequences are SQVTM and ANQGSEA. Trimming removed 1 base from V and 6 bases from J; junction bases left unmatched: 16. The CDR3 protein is CSVEGQGDKFWNFNEQFF. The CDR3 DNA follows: TGCAGCGTTGAAGGACAGGGGGACAAATTTTGGAATTTCAATGAGCAGTTCTTC.

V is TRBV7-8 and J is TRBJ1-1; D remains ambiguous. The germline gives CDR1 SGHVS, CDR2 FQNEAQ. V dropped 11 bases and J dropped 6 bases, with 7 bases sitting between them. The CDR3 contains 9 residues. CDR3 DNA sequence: TGTGCCTCGAGGCCTGAAGCTTTCTTT. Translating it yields CASRPEAFF.

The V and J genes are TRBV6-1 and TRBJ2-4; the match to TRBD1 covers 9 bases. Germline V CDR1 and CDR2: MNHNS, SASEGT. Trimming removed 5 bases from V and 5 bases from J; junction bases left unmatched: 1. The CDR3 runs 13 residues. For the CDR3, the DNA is TGTGCCAGCAGTCGGGACAGGGAAAACATTCAGTACTTC. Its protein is CASSRDRENIQYF.

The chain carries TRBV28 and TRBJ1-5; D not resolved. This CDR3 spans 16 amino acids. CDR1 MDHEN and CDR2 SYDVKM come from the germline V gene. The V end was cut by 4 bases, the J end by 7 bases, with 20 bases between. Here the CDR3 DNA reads TGTGCCAGCAGTTATTGGACTAGAGACCTTAGGCAGCCCCAGCATTTT. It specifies CASSYWTRDLRQPQHF.

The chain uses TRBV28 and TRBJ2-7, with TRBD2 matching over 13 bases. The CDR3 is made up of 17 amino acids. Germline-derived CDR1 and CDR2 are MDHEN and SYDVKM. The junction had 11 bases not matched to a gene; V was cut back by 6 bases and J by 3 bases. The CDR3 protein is CASRPDLGTSGVYEQYF. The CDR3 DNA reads TGTGCCAGCAGACCTGACCTAGGGACTAGCGGGGTCTACGAGCAGTACTTC. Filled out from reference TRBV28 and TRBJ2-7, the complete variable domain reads DVKVTQSSRYLVKRTGEKVFLECVQDMDHENMFWYRQDPGLGLRLIYFSYDVKMKEKGDIPEGYSVSREKKERFSLILESASTNQTSMYLCASRPDLGTSGVYEQYFGPGTRLTVT.

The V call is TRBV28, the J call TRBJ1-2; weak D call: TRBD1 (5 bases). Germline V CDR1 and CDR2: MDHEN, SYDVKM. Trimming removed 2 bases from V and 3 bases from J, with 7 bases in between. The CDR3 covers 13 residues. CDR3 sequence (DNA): TGTGCCAGCAGTTTAGGGGCGGACTATGGCTACACCTTC. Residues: CASSLGADYGYTF.

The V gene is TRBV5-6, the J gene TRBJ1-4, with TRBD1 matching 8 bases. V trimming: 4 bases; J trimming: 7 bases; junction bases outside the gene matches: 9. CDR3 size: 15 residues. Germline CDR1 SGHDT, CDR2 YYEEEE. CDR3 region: CASSLGQGAGEKLFF. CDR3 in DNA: TGTGCCAGCAGCCTGGGTCAGGGGGCGGGTGAAAAACTGTTTTTT.

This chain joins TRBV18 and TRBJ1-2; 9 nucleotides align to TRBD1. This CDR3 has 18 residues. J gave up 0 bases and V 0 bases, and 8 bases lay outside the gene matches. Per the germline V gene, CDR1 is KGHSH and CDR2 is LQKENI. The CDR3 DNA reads TGTGCCAGCTCACCACCCGTGGGACAGGGTTTAGCTAACTATGGCTACACCTTC. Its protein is CASSPPVGQGLANYGYTF.

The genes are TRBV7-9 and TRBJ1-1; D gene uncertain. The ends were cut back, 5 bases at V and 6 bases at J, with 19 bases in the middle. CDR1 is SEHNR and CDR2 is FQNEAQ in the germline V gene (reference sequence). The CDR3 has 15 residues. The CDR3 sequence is CASSAGAPIEAEAFF. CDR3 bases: TGTGCCAGCAGCGCCGGAGCTCCGATTGAAGCTGAAGCTTTCTTT.